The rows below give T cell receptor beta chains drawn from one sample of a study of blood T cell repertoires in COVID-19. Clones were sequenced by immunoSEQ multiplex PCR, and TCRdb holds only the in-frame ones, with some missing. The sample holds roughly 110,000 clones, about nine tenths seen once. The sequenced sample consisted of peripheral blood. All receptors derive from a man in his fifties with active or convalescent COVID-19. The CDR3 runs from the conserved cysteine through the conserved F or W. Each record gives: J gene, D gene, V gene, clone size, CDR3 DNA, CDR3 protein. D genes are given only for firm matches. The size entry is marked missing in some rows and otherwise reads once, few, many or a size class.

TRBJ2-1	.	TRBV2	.	TGTGCCAGCAGTGCGTACCAACTAAATGAGCAGTTCTTC	CASSAYQLNEQFF
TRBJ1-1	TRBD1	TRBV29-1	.	TGCAGCGCTAGGACAGGGGGCAACACTGAAGCTTTCTTT	CSARTGGNTEAFF
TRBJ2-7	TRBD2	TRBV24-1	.	TGTGCCGCCGGTAGCGGGCCCTCCTACGAGCAGTACTTC	CAAGSGPSYEQYF
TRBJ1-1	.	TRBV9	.	TGTGCCAGCAGCGTTACGACAGGCGCTGAAGCTTTCTTT	CASSVTTGAEAFF
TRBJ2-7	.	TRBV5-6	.	TGTGCCAGCACCCTTACGGGGAACTCCTACGAGCAGTACTTC	CASTLTGNSYEQYF
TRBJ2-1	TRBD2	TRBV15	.	TGTGCCACCAGCAGAGATCGTCTAGCGGGGTACACTGAGCAGTTCTTC	CATSRDRLAGYTEQFF
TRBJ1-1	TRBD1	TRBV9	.	TGTGCCAGCAGCAATCGGGTAGACGGACAGGGGTTCTCTGAAGCTTTCTTT	CASSNRVDGQGFSEAFF
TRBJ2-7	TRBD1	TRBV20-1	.	TGCAGTGTTGGGACAGCCTACGAGCAGTACTTC	CSVGTAYEQYF
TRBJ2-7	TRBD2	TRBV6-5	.	TGTGCCAGCAGTTACGGGCTAGCGGGGATATACGAGCAGTACTTC	CASSYGLAGIYEQYF
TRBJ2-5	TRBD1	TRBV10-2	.	TGCGCCAGCAGTGTGACAGGGGGCAAAGAGACCCAGTACTTC	CASSVTGGKETQYF
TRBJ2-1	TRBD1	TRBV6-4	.	TGTGCCAGCAGTGAGAGGAACAGGGGAGACAATGAGCAGTTCTTC	CASSERNRGDNEQFF
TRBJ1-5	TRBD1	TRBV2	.	TGTGCCAGCAAGAAACAGGGGCAGCCCCAGCATTTT	CASKKQGQPQHF
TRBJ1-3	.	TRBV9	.	TGTGCCAGCAGCCCCCGGCAGGCTGGAAACACCATATATTTT	CASSPRQAGNTIYF
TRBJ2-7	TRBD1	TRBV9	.	TGTGCCAGCAGCGTAGGTCCAGGGGGCGCCTACGAGCAGTACTTC	CASSVGPGGAYEQYF
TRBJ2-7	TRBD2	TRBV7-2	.	TGTGCCAGCACCCTTAGCGGGGGCCTCTCCTACGAGCAGTACTTC	CASTLSGGLSYEQYF
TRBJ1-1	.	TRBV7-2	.	TGTGCCAGCAGCTTAAGAGTTGGGAACACTGAAGCTTTCTTT	CASSLRVGNTEAFF
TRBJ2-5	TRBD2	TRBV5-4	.	TGTGCCAGCAGCCATGGACTAGCCCAAGAGACCCAGTACTTC	CASSHGLAQETQYF
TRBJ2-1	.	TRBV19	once	TGTGCCAGTGATAGGGGCAGCTCCTACAATGAGCAGTTCTTC	CASDRGSSYNEQFF
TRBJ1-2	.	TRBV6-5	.	TGTGCCACCAGGGTGAACACCTTCTATGGCTACACCTTC	CATRVNTFYGYTF
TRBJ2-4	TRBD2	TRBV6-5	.	TGTGCCAGCCTCCCCGGGACTACCAAAAACATTCAGTACTTC	CASLPGTTKNIQYF
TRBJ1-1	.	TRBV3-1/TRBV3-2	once	TGTGCCAGCAGCCTTCGAGACAGAAACACTGAAGCTTTCTTT	CASSLRDRNTEAFF
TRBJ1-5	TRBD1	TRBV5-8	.	TGTGCCAGCAGCTCCGACAGGGGCGGCGTCTGGAGCAATCAGCCCCAGCATTTT	CASSSDRGGVWSNQPQHF
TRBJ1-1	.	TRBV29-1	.	TGCAGCGTTGAGGCCAGGGCTGGGGCTTTCTTT	CSVEARAGAFF
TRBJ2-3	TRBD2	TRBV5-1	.	TGCGCCAGCACCGCAGCGGGACTAGAGACAGATACGCAGTATTTT	CASTAAGLETDTQYF
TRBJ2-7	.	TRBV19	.	TGTGCCAGTAGTGTCTCAGGGGCCCTCTCCTACGAGCAGTACTTC	CASSVSGALSYEQYF
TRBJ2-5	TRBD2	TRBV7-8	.	TGTGCCAGCAGCCCTGGACTAGAAGGAGAGACCCAGTACTTC	CASSPGLEGETQYF
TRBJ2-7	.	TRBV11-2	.	TGTGCCAGCAGCCCGACTCTCTACGAGCAGTACTTC	CASSPTLYEQYF
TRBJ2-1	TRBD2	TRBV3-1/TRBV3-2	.	TGTGCCAGCAGCCAAGTTCGGCTAGCGGTATACAATGAGCAGTTCTTC	CASSQVRLAVYNEQFF
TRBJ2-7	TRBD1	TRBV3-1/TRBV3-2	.	TGTGCCAGCCAACAGGGGGCATCCTACGAGCAGTACTTC	CASQQGASYEQYF
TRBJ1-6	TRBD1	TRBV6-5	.	TGTGCCAGCAGTTCCCAGGGACAGTGGGTAAATTCACCCCTCCACTTT	CASSSQGQWVNSPLHF
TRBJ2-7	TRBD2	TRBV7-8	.	TGTGCCAGCAGCGGGACTAGCGGGAGTTTCGAGCAGTACTTC	CASSGTSGSFEQYF
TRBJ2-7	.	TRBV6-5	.	TGTGCCAGCAGTTACTCCGTTTCAGCGACCTACGAGCAGTACTTC	CASSYSVSATYEQYF
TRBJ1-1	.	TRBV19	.	TGTGCCAGTACCCGCGGGGGGGACTCGAACACTGAAGCTTTCTTT	CASTRGGDSNTEAFF
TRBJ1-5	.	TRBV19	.	TGTGCCAGTAGTATTACGGGGGGTGATAGCAATCAGCCCCAGCATTTT	CASSITGGDSNQPQHF
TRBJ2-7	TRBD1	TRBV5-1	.	TGCGCCAGCAGCTCTGCCGGGACAGGGCGCTACGAGCAGTACTTC	CASSSAGTGRYEQYF
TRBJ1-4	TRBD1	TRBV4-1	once	TGCGCCAGCAGCCAAGCCGGGACAGGGGATGAAAAACTGTTTTTT	CASSQAGTGDEKLFF
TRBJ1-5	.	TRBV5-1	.	TGCGCCAGCAGCCTCCATAGCGGACAGCCCCAGCATTTT	CASSLHSGQPQHF
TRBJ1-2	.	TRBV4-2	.	TGTGCCAGCAGCCAGGAAAGACTAGACGGGAGAGGTGGCTACACCTTC	CASSQERLDGRGGYTF
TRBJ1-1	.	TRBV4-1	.	TGCGCCAGCAGCCAAGACAGGCGGGGAAACACTGAAGCTTTCTTT	CASSQDRRGNTEAFF
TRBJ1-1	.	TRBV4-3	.	TGCGCCAGCAGCCAAGGAGGCAGCGCGAACACTGAAGCTTTCTTT	CASSQGGSANTEAFF
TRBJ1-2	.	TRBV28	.	TGTGCCAGCAGTTTATCAAGTTTTTCAGGGAGGGGCTACACCTTC	CASSLSSFSGRGYTF